The 22 T cell receptor beta chains in this list originate from one sample, sequenced in a study of T-cell reconstitution after alpha-beta-depleted transplantation in children. The TCRbeta library incorporated unique molecular identifiers. TCRdb re-analysed the PCR reads in MiXCR, keeping a single row per CDR3 protein. The table lists approximately 500,000 distinct CDR3 sequences, about 10% of them singletons. The sequenced sample was PBMCs, obtained before TCRalphabeta/CD19-depleted stem cell transplant. These receptors were collected from a child aged 2 to 10 with inherited bone marrow failure, due to receive a stem cell transplant.

V is TRBV15 and J is TRBJ2-3, with 8 positions matching TRBD2. The J segment lost 6 bases and the V segment lost 2 bases, leaving 10 bases of the junction unmatched. The CDR3 length is 16 residues. The V gene's germline CDR1 is LNHNV and CDR2 YYDKDF (reference sequence). The CDR3 DNA sequence: TGTGCCACCAGCAGACTCCCGGGACTAGAACGCGATACGCAGTATTTT. It codes for CATSRLPGLERDTQYF.

This clonotype was counted many times. This chain joins TRBV4-3 and TRBJ1-2; no reliable D call. Trimming removed 4 bases from V and 2 bases from J, with 17 bases in between. The V gene's germline CDR1 is LGHNA and CDR2 YSLEER. CDR3 length equals 16 residues. DNA for the CDR3: TGCGCCAGCAGCCTCCTCACCGGGTTCAACAACTATGGCTACACCTTC. Amino acid sequence: CASSLLTGFNNYGYTF.

This clonotype has more than one count but fewer than ten. This rearrangement joins TRBV7-8 to TRBJ2-1, with TRBD2 matching over 7 bases. The trim removed 1 base at V and 0 bases at J, leaving 3 bases unmatched. Germline values: CDR1 SGHVS, CDR2 FQNEAQ. The CDR3 has 16 residues. Here the CDR3 reads CASSLELATSYNEQFF. CDR3 nucleotides: TGTGCCAGCAGCTTAGAACTAGCGACCTCCTACAATGAGCAGTTCTTC.

The genes are TRBV6-5 and TRBJ1-5; possibly TRBD1 for D (6 bases). Per germline, CDR1 MNHEY and CDR2 SVGAGI. The CDR3 covers 14 residues. The germline V and J ends were trimmed by 6 bases and 3 bases, with 12 bases remaining between them. The CDR3 is CASRGNRDNQPQHF. CDR3 nucleotides: TGTGCCAGCAGGGGAAACAGGGACAATCAGCCCCAGCATTTT.

This clonotype was observed at least ten times. V and J are TRBV10-3 and TRBJ2-3; 7 bases are a match to TRBD2. The junction had 10 bases not matched to a gene; V was cut back by 6 bases and J by 1 base. This CDR3 comprises 16 residues. Germline V gene sequence: CDR1 ENHRY, CDR2 SYGVKD. The CDR3 region has the DNA TGTGCCATCAGGGGCCCCCGGGAGGAGGGCACAGATACGCAGTATTTT. Its translation: CAIRGPREEGTDTQYF.

This clonotype appeared many times. The CDR3 protein is CSARANPDRGTEAFF. CDR3 DNA: TGCAGTGCTAGAGCCAATCCCGACAGGGGCACTGAAGCTTTCTTT. The chain combines TRBV20-1 with TRBJ1-1; 8 bases are a match to TRBD1. Germline loops: CDR1 DFQATT, CDR2 SNEGSKA (reference sequence). This CDR3 has 15 amino acids. The junction had 8 bases not matched to a gene; V was cut back by 1 base and J by 4 bases.

This clonotype has at least ten counts. The rearrangement links TRBV10-3 to TRBJ2-1; D is unresolved. The CDR3 length is 12 residues. The germline CDR1 and CDR2 sequences are ENHRY and SYGVKD. Trimming took off 10 bases at V and 6 bases at J, with 13 bases between the two ends. In nucleotides, the CDR3 is TGTGCCACCCAGATTGACCGCAATGAGCAGTTCTTC. Translation: CATQIDRNEQFF.

This clonotype was picked up many times. In DNA, the CDR3 is TGCGCCAGCAGCCAAGATCATGGGACTGGGGCCAACGTCCTGACTTTC. This codes for CASSQDHGTGANVLTF. This chain links TRBV4-1 with TRBJ2-6; D gene uncertain. Trimming took 0 bases from V and 2 from J, leaving 8 bases between them. CDR1 and CDR2 from the germline V gene are MGHRA and YSYEKL. The CDR3 is 16 amino acids.

This clonotype was detected a few times. The chain employs TRBV11-1 and TRBJ2-1, with 10 positions matching TRBD2. Per germline, CDR1 SGHAT and CDR2 FQDESV (reference sequence). This CDR3 comprises 18 residues. Losses at the gene ends were 1 base for V and 6 bases for J; bases not matched to a gene: 12. The CDR3: CASSLVSSGRATANEQFF. In DNA, the CDR3 is TGTGCCAGCAGCTTAGTATCTAGCGGGAGAGCGACTGCCAATGAGCAGTTCTTC.

The gene calls are TRBV28 and TRBJ1-5, with D tentatively TRBD1 (5 bases). The CDR3 loop spans 17 amino acids. V lost 3 bases, J lost 1 base, and 16 bases lay in between. Per the germline V gene, CDR1 is MDHEN and CDR2 is SYDVKM. The CDR3 protein is CASSFVGGVGSNQPQHF. The CDR3 DNA sequence: TGTGCCAGCAGTTTTGTCGGAGGGGTCGGGAGCAATCAGCCCCAGCATTTT.

This clonotype has ten or more counts. The chain combines TRBV7-9 with TRBJ2-7; possibly TRBD1 for D (5 bases). The V gene's germline CDR1 is SEHNR and CDR2 FQNEAQ (reference sequence). This CDR3 comprises 14 residues. Trimming removed 5 bases at V and 2 bases at J, with 13 bases between. CDR3 in amino acids: CASSDGIGAYEQYF. CDR3 bases: TGTGCCAGCAGCGACGGCATAGGGGCCTACGAGCAGTACTTC. Full variable domain (rest looked up from reference TRBV7-9 and TRBJ2-7): DTGVSQNPRHKITKRGQNVTFRCDPISEHNRLYWYRQTLGQGPEFLTYFQNEAQLEKSRLLSDRFSAERPKGSFSTLEIQRTEQGDSAMYLCASSDGIGAYEQYFGPGTRLTVT.

This clonotype appeared many times. This CDR3 reads CASSLISGQETQYF. The CDR3 bases are TGCGCCAGCAGCTTGATAAGTGGCCAAGAGACCCAGTACTTC. The J gene is TRBJ2-5, the V gene TRBV5-1; D is ambiguous. Germline-derived CDR1 and CDR2 are SGHRS and YFSETQ. CDR3 length: 14 amino acids. V was trimmed by 1 base and J by 1 base, leaving 8 bases between them. The full variable domain, rest sourced from reference TRBV5-1 and TRBJ2-5, is KAGVTQTPRYLIKTRGQQVTLSCSPISGHRSVSWYQQTPGQGLQFLFEYFSETQRNKGNFPGRFSGRQFSNSRSEMNVSTLELGDSALYLCASSLISGQETQYFGPGTRLLVL.

This clonotype was seen only a few times. The chain has TRBV28 and TRBJ1-4; 9 positions agree with TRBD1. Germline trimming cut 4 bases from V and 7 bases from J; bases unmatched to any gene: 7. CDR3 size: 15 residues. Germline CDR1 MDHEN, CDR2 SYDVKM. This CDR3 reads CASSSGGTGLEKLFF. DNA of the CDR3: TGTGCCAGCAGTTCTGGCGGGACAGGGCTTGAAAAACTGTTTTTT.

This chain joins TRBV20-1 and TRBJ2-1; 8 bases fit TRBD2. Unmatched junction bases numbered 14, after V lost 6 bases and J lost 4 bases. This CDR3 spans 16 amino acids. Germline V CDR1 and CDR2: DFQATT, SNEGSKA (reference sequence). The CDR3 loop is CSARRGPGGPYNEQFF. CDR3 bases: TGCAGTGCCAGACGGGGACCGGGAGGGCCGTACAATGAGCAGTTCTTC.

This clonotype was counted a single time. A much larger clone sits a single nucleotide away, making a read error possible. This chain connects TRBV4-1 to TRBJ1-1; the D gene is possibly TRBD1 (5 bases). Germline values: CDR1 MGHRA, CDR2 YSYEKL. The CDR3 is made up of 16 amino acids. CDR3 coding DNA: TGCGCCAGCAGCCAAGATTTCGACAGACAGAACACTGAAGCTTTGTTT. Translating it yields CASSQDFDRQNTEALF.

This clonotype has at least ten counts. V and J are TRBV20-1 and TRBJ1-2; D is perhaps TRBD1 (6 bases). The V gene lost 6 bases and the J gene lost 0 bases, with 14 bases spanning the gap. The length of the CDR3 is 14 residues. Germline CDR1 reads DFQATT; CDR2 reads SNEGSKA (reference sequence). The CDR3: CSAPDRTANYGYTF. The DNA for the CDR3 is TGCAGTGCACCCGACAGGACTGCTAACTATGGCTACACCTTC.

This clonotype was observed many times. This chain joins TRBV29-1 and TRBJ2-1, with 9 bases fitting TRBD2. The CDR3 runs to 14 residues. Trimming removed 4 bases from V and 4 bases from J; junction bases left unmatched: 5. Germline CDR1 and CDR2: SQVTM and ANQGSEA. The CDR3 region has the DNA TGCAGCGTTGTAGCGGGAGCGGGTTACAATGAGCAGTTCTTC. Protein sequence: CSVVAGAGYNEQFF.

With respect to this clonotype: One base away lies a much larger clone, so this may be a sequencing read error. The CDR3 does not end in the conserved phenylalanine or tryptophan, so this is likely a read error. This chain connects TRBV12-3 or TRBV12-4 to TRBJ2-7; D is possibly TRBD1 (5 bases). The length of the CDR3 is 15 residues. The V end was cut by 2 bases, the J end by 3 bases, with 14 bases between. The CDR3 DNA sequence: TGTGCCAGCAGTTTATGGTCCTGGGGCAACTACGAGCAGTACTCC. Translated, it gives CASSLWSWGNYEQYS.

This clonotype was detected only a few times. This sequence joins TRBV18 and TRBJ2-5; D uncertain. The germline V gene has CDR1 KGHSH and CDR2 LQKENI. CDR3 size: 10 residues. V shed 10 bases and J shed 4 bases, with 7 bases lying between them. DNA for the CDR3: TGTGCCACCCTTCTAGAGACCCAGTACTTC. Protein: CATLLETQYF.

The gene calls are TRBV28 and TRBJ2-7; possibly TRBD1 for D (5 bases). The germline V and J ends were trimmed by 8 bases and 6 bases, with 8 bases remaining between them. Germline assignment: CDR1 MDHEN and CDR2 SYDVKM. The CDR3 loop spans 10 amino acids. The CDR3 coding sequence is TGTGCCAGCGGAAGGGGCGAGCAGTACTTC. Its translation: CASGRGEQYF.

The table lists this clonotype with many counts. The genes are TRBV9 and TRBJ2-1; 8 bases are a match to TRBD2. The germline V gene encodes CDR1 SGDLS and CDR2 YYNGEE. CDR3 length equals 15 residues. The trim removed 0 bases at V and 4 bases at J, leaving 3 bases unmatched. The CDR3 DNA sequence: TGTGCCAGCAGCGTAGAAGCGGGAGCTTACAATGAGCAGTTCTTC. It yields the protein CASSVEAGAYNEQFF. Full variable domain (rest looked up from reference TRBV9 and TRBJ2-1): DSGVTQTPKHLITATGQRVTLRCSPRSGDLSVYWYQQSLDQGLQFLIQYYNGEERAKGNILERFSAQQFPDLHSELNLSSLELGDSALYFCASSVEAGAYNEQFFGPGTRLTVL.

This clonotype was counted at least ten times. The chain joins TRBV10-2 to TRBJ2-1; D is unresolved. V was cut by 0 bases and J by 7 bases, with 10 bases left in between. The germline V gene encodes CDR1 WSHSY and CDR2 SAAADI. The CDR3 is made up of 14 amino acids. The CDR3 DNA is TGCGCCAGCAGTGAGTCGTTCTTGGTGAATGAGCAGTTCTTC. Protein product: CASSESFLVNEQFF.